The 26 T cell receptor beta chains in this list originate from one sample, sequenced in a study of shared clonotypes between healthy human individuals. Clones were sequenced by immunoSEQ multiplex PCR, and TCRdb holds only the in-frame ones, with some missing. In the table there are approximately 250,000 clones, over 60% of which are singletons. Sequenced: memory CD4+ T cells sorted from blood. Subset reported: CD45RA-negative fraction. The receptors stem from a man aged 25 to 40 in good health.

As concerns this clone: The same CDR3 can be traced to other DNA sequences in this sample. The chain employs TRBV7-2 and TRBJ2-7; 8 nucleotides match TRBD1. The germline V gene encodes CDR1 SGHTA and CDR2 FQGNSA. This CDR3 has 14 amino acids. V was pared by 4 bases and J by 1 base, with 3 bases of the junction left unmatched. CDR3: CASSSYRGSYEQYF. The CDR3 bases are TGTGCCAGCAGCTCCTACAGGGGGTCCTACGAGCAGTACTTC.

V usage is TRBV18 and J usage is TRBJ1-2, with D maybe TRBD1 (6 bases). In germline, CDR1 is KGHSH, CDR2 LQKENI. Trimming removed 7 bases at V and 6 bases at J, with 18 bases between. This CDR3 comprises 14 residues. CDR3 sequence: CASFLSRGTDGYTF. The DNA of the CDR3 is TGTGCCAGCTTCCTAAGCAGGGGCACGGATGGCTACACCTTC.

The V and J genes are TRBV2 and TRBJ2-1; 14 nucleotides agree with TRBD2. Germline-derived CDR1 and CDR2 are SNHLY and FYNNEI. Trimming at V came to 5 bases and at J to 9 bases, leaving 9 bases not matched to a gene. The CDR3 is 16 amino acids. The CDR3 DNA reads as TGTGCCAGCAGTAAAAAACCGGGACTAGCGGGAGCTGAGCAGTTCTTC. Translated, it gives CASSKKPGLAGAEQFF.

The DNA for the CDR3 is TGTGCCAGCAGCTTAGGCGACAGTTTTGATGAGCAGTTCTTC. Translated, it gives CASSLGDSFDEQFF. This rearrangement joins TRBV7-9 to TRBJ2-1, with a possible D match to TRBD1 (5 bases). Between the trimmed V and J ends, which lost 1 base and 8 bases, there was a span of 12 bases. The CDR3 covers 14 residues. CDR1 SEHNR and CDR2 FQNEAQ come from the germline V gene (reference sequence).

The V gene is TRBV28, the J gene TRBJ2-1, with D tentatively TRBD1 or TRBD2 (5 bases each). Deletions cut 3 bases from V and 6 bases from J, with 12 bases between. The CDR3 runs 14 residues. Germline loops: CDR1 MDHEN, CDR2 SYDVKM. CDR3 loop: CASSFQGDINEQFF. CDR3 nucleotides: TGTGCCAGCAGTTTCCAGGGAGACATCAATGAGCAGTTCTTC.

This chain links TRBV15 with TRBJ2-7, with a possible D match to TRBD2 (5 bases). Germline V gene lookup returns CDR1 LNHNV and CDR2 YYDKDF (reference sequence). The CDR3 is 15 amino acids. The V and J ends lost 0 bases and 0 bases respectively, with 9 bases between them. CDR3 protein: CATSRDGSASYEQYF. CDR3 bases: TGTGCCACCAGCAGAGATGGGAGTGCCTCCTACGAGCAGTACTTC. Full variable domain (outside the CDR3, taken from reference TRBV15 and TRBJ2-7): DAMVIQNPRYQVTQFGKPVTLSCSQTLNHNVMYWYQQKSSQAPKLLFHYYDKDFNNEADTPDNFQSRRPNTSFCFLDIRSPGLGDTAMYLCATSRDGSASYEQYFGPGTRLTVT.

The chain couples TRBV28 to TRBJ2-7; D unclear. V lost 3 bases and J 2 bases, leaving 14 bases between the germline ends. The CDR3 is 15 residues long. Germline V gene lookup returns CDR1 MDHEN and CDR2 SYDVKM. The CDR3 DNA follows: TGTGCCAGCAGTTTGGTAGGGAAGTCGGCCTACGAGCAGTACTTC. Amino acid sequence: CASSLVGKSAYEQYF.

The chain has TRBV2 and TRBJ2-4; no definite D call. Germline CDR1 and CDR2: SNHLY and FYNNEI. The CDR3 loop spans 14 amino acids. The V end was cut by 3 bases, the J end by 0 bases, with 6 bases between. The CDR3: CASSDGVAKNIQYF. The CDR3 coding sequence is TGTGCCAGCAGTGATGGAGTAGCCAAAAACATTCAGTACTTC. Drawing the rest from reference TRBV2 and TRBJ2-4, the complete variable domain is EPEVTQTPSHQVTQMGQEVILRCVPISNHLYFYWYRQILGQKVEFLVSFYNNEISEKSEIFDDQFSVERPDGSNFTLKIRSTKLEDSAMYFCASSDGVAKNIQYFGAGTRLSVL.

The chain couples TRBV30 to TRBJ2-3, with 9 nucleotides matching TRBD1. V lost 5 bases to trimming and J lost 3 bases; unmatched junction nucleotides: 12. This CDR3 region has 16 residues. Germline V CDR1 and CDR2: GTSNPN, SVGIG (reference sequence). The CDR3 DNA is TGTGCCTGGGGGTACCTACAGGGGGCTAGGACAGATACGCAGTATTTT. Translated: CAWGYLQGARTDTQYF.

This clone was observed a single time. The rearrangement joins TRBV11-2 to TRBJ1-3; D is unresolved. V gave up 2 bases and J gave up 5 bases, with 10 bases separating them. Germline values: CDR1 SGHAT, CDR2 FQNNGV. CDR3 length: 14 residues. CDR3 loop: CASSLSNRRNTIYF. The CDR3 bases are TGTGCCAGCAGCTTATCCAATCGGAGAAACACCATATATTTT.

In its sample, this clone was seen many times. V gene TRBV2 combines with J gene TRBJ1-1, with D uncertain. Germline CDR1 is SNHLY and CDR2 is FYNNEI. This CDR3 contains 15 residues. V was pared by 4 bases and J by 2 bases, with 14 bases between. The CDR3 DNA sequence: TGTGCCAGCAGTGGACCGGTGGCAGCTAACACTGAAGCTTTCTTT. Protein product: CASSGPVAANTEAFF.

A few counts support this clone. The gene calls are TRBV5-5 and TRBJ2-1, with unresolved D. Per germline, CDR1 SGHKS and CDR2 YYEKEE (reference sequence). Trimming left V 2 bases short and J 10 bases short, with 7 bases between. This CDR3 is built from 11 residues. The CDR3 sequence: CASSLSREQFF. CDR3 coding DNA: TGTGCCAGCAGCTTAAGTAGGGAGCAGTTCTTC.

This sequence joins TRBV5-1 and TRBJ2-1, with TRBD1 matching 9 bases. The CDR3 runs 12 residues. After removal of 4 bases from V and 14 bases from J, the junction contained 7 bases not matched to a gene. Per germline, CDR1 SGHRS and CDR2 YFSETQ. CDR3 coding DNA: TGCGCCAGCAGCGTTTCCCGGGACAGGGAGTTCTTC. Its translation is CASSVSRDREFF.

V gene TRBV9 combines with J gene TRBJ2-6, with a tentative D call TRBD2 (8 bases). V lost 2 bases, J lost 1 base, and 25 bases lay in between. Germline-derived CDR1 and CDR2 are SGDLS and YYNGEE. This CDR3 is built from 21 residues. CDR3 region: CASSVTTGRIREGSGANVLTF. The DNA for the CDR3 is TGTGCCAGCAGCGTTACGACAGGGCGGATACGGGAGGGGTCTGGGGCCAACGTCCTGACTTTC. Filled out from reference TRBV9 and TRBJ2-6, the complete variable domain reads DSGVTQTPKHLITATGQRVTLRCSPRSGDLSVYWYQQSLDQGLQFLIQYYNGEERAKGNILERFSAQQFPDLHSELNLSSLELGDSALYFCASSVTTGRIREGSGANVLTFGAGSRLTVL.

This clone was picked up a small number of times. The V and J genes are TRBV9 and TRBJ2-4; D not resolved. Germline values: CDR1 SGDLS, CDR2 YYNGEE. Trimming removed 2 bases at V and 0 bases at J, with 18 bases between. This CDR3 has 18 residues. CDR3 DNA sequence: TGTGCCAGCAGCGTCGCAGGAATACATCATCTAGCCAAAAACATTCAGTACTTC. This encodes CASSVAGIHHLAKNIQYF.

This clone was recorded a few times. This rearrangement joins TRBV5-1 to TRBJ1-2; no clear D. The germline V and J ends were trimmed by 0 bases and 10 bases, with 10 bases remaining between them. In germline, CDR1 is SGHRS, CDR2 YFSETQ. The CDR3 contains 12 residues. DNA for the CDR3: TGCGCCAGCAGCTTGGCAGGCAGTTCCTACACCTTC. This sequence encodes CASSLAGSSYTF.

This chain connects TRBV28 to TRBJ2-7, with 10 bases matching TRBD1. V trimming: 6 bases; J trimming: 4 bases; junction bases outside the gene matches: 6. Germline V lookup: CDR1 MDHEN, CDR2 SYDVKM. The CDR3 consists of 14 residues. The CDR3 protein is CASSRTGGLYEQYF. In DNA, the CDR3 is TGTGCCAGCAGCCGGACAGGGGGTCTATACGAGCAGTACTTC.

This clone showed up just a few times. The chain couples TRBV7-8 to TRBJ2-3; D could derive from TRBD1 or TRBD2 (6 bases each). The CDR3 extends over 16 amino acids. Per the germline V gene, CDR1 is SGHVS and CDR2 is FQNEAQ. Trimming removed 5 bases at V and 7 bases at J, with 22 bases between. CDR3 residues: CASSDRGQSGSNTQYF. The DNA for the CDR3 is TGTGCCAGCAGCGACCGGGGACAAAGCGGGTCCAATACGCAGTATTTT.

The chain links TRBV11-2 to TRBJ2-7; 12 bases are shared with TRBD2. This CDR3 region has 15 residues. Germline trimming cut 5 bases from V and 5 bases from J; bases unmatched to any gene: 7. Germline loops: CDR1 SGHAT, CDR2 FQNNGV. DNA for the CDR3: TGTGCCAGCAGCCAAGGACTAGCGGGAAATCACGAGCAGTACTTC. Protein sequence: CASSQGLAGNHEQYF.

V gene TRBV7-2 combines with J gene TRBJ2-5; D is tentatively TRBD1 or TRBD2 (5 bases each). V was shortened by 3 bases and J by 6 bases, with 14 bases between the two germline ends. CDR1 and CDR2 from the germline V gene are SGHTA and FQGNSA. The CDR3 contains 14 residues. The CDR3 DNA follows: TGTGCCAGCAGCTTGGGATGGGACCGCCAGACCCAGTACTTC. Protein: CASSLGWDRQTQYF.

This clone was counted between two and nine times. The chain links TRBV6-1 to TRBJ1-5, with D tentatively TRBD1 (5 bases). The V gene lost 10 bases and the J gene lost 4 bases, with 11 bases spanning the gap. CDR3 size: 12 residues. Germline V lookup: CDR1 MNHNS, CDR2 SASEGT. The CDR3: CATKQGNQPQHF. The CDR3 nucleotides read TGTGCCACCAAGCAGGGAAATCAGCCCCAGCATTTT.

This chain links TRBV2 with TRBJ1-5, with 8 bases lining up with TRBD1. Germline CDR1 and CDR2: SNHLY and FYNNEI. V trimming: 6 bases; J trimming: 6 bases; junction bases outside the gene matches: 4. CDR3 length: 13 amino acids. In DNA, the CDR3 is TGTGCCAGCAGAAAGACAGGGGTTCAGCCCCAGCATTTT. Translation: CASRKTGVQPQHF. The full variable domain, completed using reference TRBV2 and TRBJ1-5, is EPEVTQTPSHQVTQMGQEVILRCVPISNHLYFYWYRQILGQKVEFLVSFYNNEISEKSEIFDDQFSVERPDGSNFTLKIRSTKLEDSAMYFCASRKTGVQPQHFGDGTRLSIL.

CDR3 loop: CASSLDRAGRGYNEQFF. For the CDR3, the DNA is TGTGCCAGCAGCTTAGATCGGGCCGGGAGGGGGTACAATGAGCAGTTCTTC. The chain is built from TRBV11-3 and TRBJ2-1; 8 bases match TRBD2. This CDR3 has 17 residues. Trimming took 0 bases from V and 4 from J; bases not matched to a gene: 8. The germline CDR1 and CDR2 sequences are SGHNT and YENEEA.

The chain recombines TRBV27 with TRBJ2-6, with 10 bases identical to TRBD1. Per germline, CDR1 MNHEY and CDR2 SMNVEV (reference sequence). The V gene end was trimmed by 4 bases and the J gene end by 4 bases; junction bases not matched to a gene: 7. The CDR3 sequence is 17 residues long. The CDR3 DNA reads as TGTGCCAGCAGTTCACCCGGGACAGGGGCGGGGGCCAACGTCCTGACTTTC. Translating it yields CASSSPGTGAGANVLTF.

The rearrangement uses TRBV5-6 and TRBJ2-1, with a weak D call TRBD2 (5 bases). This CDR3 has 14 residues. Germline-derived CDR1 and CDR2 are SGHDT and YYEEEE. V lost 1 base and J 5 bases, leaving 10 bases between the germline ends. The CDR3 nucleotides read TGTGCCAGCAGCTTGCTAGCTCTAAACAATGAGCAGTTCTTC. Encoded protein: CASSLLALNNEQFF. The full variable domain, its missing parts supplied by reference TRBV5-6 and TRBJ2-1, is DAGVTQSPTHLIKTRGQQVTLRCSPKSGHDTVSWYQQALGQGPQFIFQYYEEEERQRGNFPDRFSGHQFPNYSSELNVNALLLGDSALYLCASSLLALNNEQFFGPGTRLTVL.

This clone has just one count. J is TRBJ1-3 and V is TRBV6-5; a weak D match, TRBD1 (5 bases). Germline loops: CDR1 MNHEY, CDR2 SVGAGI. V lost 3 bases and J 0 bases, leaving 9 bases between the germline ends. The length of the CDR3 is 15 residues. The CDR3, as DNA: TGTGCCAGCAGTTATGAGGGGTCCTCTGGAAACACCATATATTTT. It encodes CASSYEGSSGNTIYF.